Listed below are T cell receptor beta chains from one sample, sequenced in a study of blood T cell repertoires in COVID-19. The data were produced by immunoSEQ multiplex PCR, yet TCRdb's version contains in-frame clones alone and is incomplete. This sample has about 280,000 clones, with approximately 83% found just once. Sequenced sample: peripheral blood. These receptors were taken from a woman aged 45-60 years who had recovered from COVID-19. Each CDR3 is given with its conserved first and last residue. The D gene is left open where the match is weak. Clone size is not always given. Where it is, it says once, few, many or a class for expanded clones.

>TRBJ1-5|TRBV2|TRBD1|-
CASLDRANQPQHF
TGTGCCAGTCTAGACAGGGCTAATCAGCCCCAGCATTTT
>TRBJ2-3|TRBV7-2|-|-
CASSPTIWDTQYF
TGTGCCAGCAGCCCCACAATCTGGGATACGCAGTATTTT
>TRBJ2-3|TRBV7-2|TRBD1|-
CASSWGQGLTDTQYF
TGTGCCAGCAGCTGGGGACAGGGGCTCACAGATACGCAGTATTTT
>TRBJ2-1|TRBV18|-|-
CASSPLDRSSYNEQFF
TGTGCCAGCTCACCCCTCGACAGGAGCTCCTACAATGAGCAGTTCTTC
>TRBJ2-2|TRBV4-2|TRBD1|-
CASSQADRAGELFF
TGTGCCAGCAGCCAGGCGGACAGGGCCGGGGAGCTGTTTTTT
>TRBJ2-1|TRBV5-1|TRBD2|-
CASSVSGDYNEQFF
TGCGCCAGCAGCGTTAGCGGGGACTACAATGAGCAGTTCTTC
>TRBJ1-1|TRBV7-9|-|few
CASRNPRGRSTEAFF
TGTGCCAGCAGGAACCCCAGGGGAAGGAGCACTGAAGCTTTCTTT
>TRBJ1-2|TRBV5-4|TRBD1|-
CASSWDRADYGYTF
TGTGCCAGCAGCTGGGACAGGGCGGACTATGGCTACACCTTC
>TRBJ1-1|TRBV7-9|TRBD1|-
CASSSNRGNTEAFF
TGTGCCAGCAGTTCTAACAGGGGGAACACTGAAGCTTTCTTT
>TRBJ2-1|TRBV10-3|-|-
CAISHSRSTRLALSSYNEQFF
TGTGCCATCAGTCACTCCCGTAGCACCCGCCTAGCGCTGAGCTCCTACAATGAGCAGTTCTTC
>TRBJ1-1|TRBV18|-|-
CASSPVPQGEAFF
TGTGCCAGCTCCCCGGTCCCTCAGGGTGAAGCTTTCTTT
>TRBJ1-6|TRBV19|TRBD1|-
CASSMWQGVSSPLHF
TGTGCCAGTAGTATGTGGCAGGGGGTCAGTTCACCCCTCCACTTT
>TRBJ1-2|TRBV3-1/TRBV3-2|-|-
CASSQNQGGYGYTF
TGTGCCAGCAGCCAAAATCAAGGGGGCTATGGCTACACCTTC
>TRBJ2-5|TRBV5-1|TRBD1|once
CASSKDRETQYF
TGCGCCAGCAGCAAGGACAGGGAGACCCAGTACTTC
>TRBJ2-7|TRBV5-5|TRBD1|-
CASRSPGQGGSYEQYF
TGTGCCAGCAGATCGCCGGGACAGGGAGGGTCCTACGAGCAGTACTTC
>TRBJ1-6|TRBV20-1|-|few
CSASSGTSLGSPLHF
TGCAGTGCCAGTAGCGGGACTTCTTTGGGTTCACCCCTCCACTTT
>TRBJ2-2|TRBV7-9|TRBD2|many
CASSPRLAGGTRGTGELFF
TGTGCCAGCAGCCCCAGACTAGCGGGAGGGACGCGAGGCACCGGGGAGCTGTTTTTT
>TRBJ1-1|TRBV10-3|-|-
CAISESTANTEAFF
TGTGCCATCAGTGAGTCGACAGCGAACACTGAAGCTTTCTTT
>TRBJ2-1|TRBV11-2|-|-
CASSLDLNSNEQFF
TGTGCCAGCAGCTTAGATCTGAATAGCAATGAGCAGTTCTTC
>TRBJ2-5|TRBV10-3|-|-
CAISGMGEQETQYF
TGTGCCATCAGTGGTATGGGAGAACAAGAGACCCAGTACTTC